The present T cell receptor (beta chain) was sequenced within a study of shared clonotypes between healthy human individuals. Overall study: CD4 naive cells filled three plates per donor, CD4 memory three, CD8 naive two and CD8 memory one.

Trimming stripped 5 bases from V and 2 bases from J, with 19 bases between. This CDR3 contains 16 residues. Per germline, CDR1 MDHEN and CDR2 SYDVKM. On this clone: Its antigen is currently unknown.

Study conclusions and caveats: Incomplete sequencing of sorted subsets was indicated by rarefaction despite large depth. Naive subsets typically showed greater estimated richness than memory subsets. Naive CD4 clonotypes were shared across a handful of donors at about 5.2%.

Repertoires were generated with immunoSEQ multiplex PCR, while TCRdb's copy carries only in-frame clones and drops some. Here the sample spans 1 million to 1.2 million clones, approximately 80% being singletons. This receptor was taken from a man aged 18 to 35 in good health. Some clones in this sample may be carry-over from other donors' samples. Material for sequencing was memory CD4+ T cells from PBMCs. Subset reported: CD45RA-negative fraction. This chain joins TRBV28 and TRBJ2-7; D is possibly TRBD1 (6 bases). The CDR3: CASSPNGRGLAYEQYF. The CDR3 DNA reads TGTGCCAGCAGTCCGAATGGCAGGGGATTGGCCTACGAGCAGTACTTC.